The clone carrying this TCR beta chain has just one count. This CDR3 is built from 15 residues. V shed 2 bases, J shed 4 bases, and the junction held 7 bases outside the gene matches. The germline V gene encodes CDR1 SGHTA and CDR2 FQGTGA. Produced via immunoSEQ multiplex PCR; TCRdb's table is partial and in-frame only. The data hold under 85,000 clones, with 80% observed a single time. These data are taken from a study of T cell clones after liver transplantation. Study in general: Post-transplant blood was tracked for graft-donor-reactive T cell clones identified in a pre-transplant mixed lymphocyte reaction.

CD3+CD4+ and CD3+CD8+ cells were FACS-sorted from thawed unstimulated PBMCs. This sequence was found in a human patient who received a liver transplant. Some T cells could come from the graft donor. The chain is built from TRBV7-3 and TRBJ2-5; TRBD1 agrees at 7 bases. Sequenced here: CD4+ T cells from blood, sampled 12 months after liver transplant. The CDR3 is CASSLEGEGAETQYF. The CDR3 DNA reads TGTGCCAGCAGCTTAGAGGGAGAGGGGGCAGAGACCCAGTACTTC.